The rows below give T cell receptor beta chains drawn from one sample of a study of long-term antiretroviral therapy in people with HIV. TCRdb's table, derived via immunoSEQ multiplex PCR, lists solely in-frame clones and lacks some. The table includes around 33,000 clones, about 80% detected once. Sequences were derived from unsorted PBMCs, sampled 0.4 years before starting antiretroviral therapy. These receptors all come from a man aged 18 to 29 with HIV. CDR3s include the opening cysteine and the closing phenylalanine or tryptophan. The D gene is left open where the match is weak.

j_call: TRBJ2-1
v_call: TRBV27
d_call: NA
cdr3_nt: TGTGCCAGCAGTGCCGGGACGGAAACCTACAATGAGCAGTTCTTC
cdr3_aa: CASSAGTETYNEQFF

j_call: TRBJ2-5
v_call: TRBV7-2
d_call: NA
cdr3_nt: TGTGCCAGCAGCTTAAACGGGCCAGAGACCCAGTACTTC
cdr3_aa: CASSLNGPETQYF

j_call: TRBJ1-2
v_call: TRBV5-4
d_call: TRBD1
cdr3_nt: TGTGCCAGCAGCTTGGGACAGGGGCAATTTAACTATGGCTACACCTTC
cdr3_aa: CASSLGQGQFNYGYTF